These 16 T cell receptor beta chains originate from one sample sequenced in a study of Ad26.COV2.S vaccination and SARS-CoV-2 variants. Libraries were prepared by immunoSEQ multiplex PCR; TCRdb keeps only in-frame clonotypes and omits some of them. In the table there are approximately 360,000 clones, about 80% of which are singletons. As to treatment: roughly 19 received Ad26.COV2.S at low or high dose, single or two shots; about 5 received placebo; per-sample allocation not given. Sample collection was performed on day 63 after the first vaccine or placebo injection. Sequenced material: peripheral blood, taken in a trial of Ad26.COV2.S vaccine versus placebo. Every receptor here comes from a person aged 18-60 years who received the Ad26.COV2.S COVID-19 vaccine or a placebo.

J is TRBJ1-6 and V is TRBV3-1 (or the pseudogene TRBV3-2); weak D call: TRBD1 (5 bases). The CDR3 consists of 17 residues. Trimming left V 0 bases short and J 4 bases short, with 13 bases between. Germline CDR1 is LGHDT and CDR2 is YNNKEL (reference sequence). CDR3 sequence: CASSQDRPGQYNSPLHF. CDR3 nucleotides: TGTGCCAGCAGCCAAGATAGGCCAGGGCAATATAATTCACCCCTCCACTTT.

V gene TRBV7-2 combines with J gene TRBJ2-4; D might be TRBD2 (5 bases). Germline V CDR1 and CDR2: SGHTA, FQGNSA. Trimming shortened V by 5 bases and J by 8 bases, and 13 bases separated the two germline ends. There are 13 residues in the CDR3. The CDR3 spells CASSVGRRDIQYF. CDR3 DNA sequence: TGTGCCAGCAGCGTGGGCCGGCGGGACATTCAGTACTTC.

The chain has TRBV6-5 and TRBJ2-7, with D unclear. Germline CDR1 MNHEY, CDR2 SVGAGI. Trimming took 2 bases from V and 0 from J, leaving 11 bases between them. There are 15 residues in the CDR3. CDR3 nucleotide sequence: TGTGCCAGCAGTTACACACTACAGAGCTCCTACGAGCAGTACTTC. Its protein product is CASSYTLQSSYEQYF.

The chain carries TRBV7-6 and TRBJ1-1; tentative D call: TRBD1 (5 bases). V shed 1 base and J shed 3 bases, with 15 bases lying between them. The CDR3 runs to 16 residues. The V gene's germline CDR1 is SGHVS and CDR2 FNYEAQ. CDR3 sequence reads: CASSLDSGGFDTEAFF. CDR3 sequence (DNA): TGTGCCAGCAGCTTAGATAGCGGGGGGTTTGACACTGAAGCTTTCTTT.

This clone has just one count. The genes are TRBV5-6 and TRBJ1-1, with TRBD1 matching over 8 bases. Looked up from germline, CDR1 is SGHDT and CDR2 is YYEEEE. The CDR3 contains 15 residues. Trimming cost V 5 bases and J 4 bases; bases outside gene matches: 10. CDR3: CASRARQGRGTEAFF. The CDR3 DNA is TGTGCCAGCAGGGCCCGACAGGGGCGGGGCACTGAAGCTTTCTTT.

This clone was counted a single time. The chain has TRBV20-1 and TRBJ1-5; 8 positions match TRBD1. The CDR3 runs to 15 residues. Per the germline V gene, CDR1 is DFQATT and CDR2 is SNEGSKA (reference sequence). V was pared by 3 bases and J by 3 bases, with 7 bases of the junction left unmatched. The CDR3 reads CSASSPGGHNQPQHF. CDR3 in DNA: TGCAGTGCTAGTAGTCCAGGGGGCCACAATCAGCCCCAGCATTTT.

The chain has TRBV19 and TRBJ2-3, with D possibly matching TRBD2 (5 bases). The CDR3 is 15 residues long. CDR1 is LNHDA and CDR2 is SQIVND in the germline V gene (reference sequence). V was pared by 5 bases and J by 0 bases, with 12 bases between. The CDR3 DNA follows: TGTGCCAGTAGTTTTCGCGGGTATAGCACAGATACGCAGTATTTT. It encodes CASSFRGYSTDTQYF.

CDR3 protein: CASSLYRGGFDEQFF. The CDR3 DNA is TGTGCCAGCAGCCTCTACAGGGGGGGGTTCGATGAGCAGTTCTTC. The chain uses TRBV14 and TRBJ2-1; D perhaps matches TRBD1 (8 bases). V was shortened by 4 bases and J by 8 bases, with 18 bases between the two germline ends. CDR1 is SGHDN, CDR2 FVKESK, per germline. The CDR3 spans 15 residues.

CDR3 coding DNA: TGTGCCAGCAGCGCCGGGACAGGTCAAAACATTCAGTACTTC. As protein: CASSAGTGQNIQYF. The V and J genes are TRBV9 and TRBJ2-4; 8 bases are shared with TRBD1. V gave up 3 bases and J gave up 5 bases; unmatched junction bases: 4. CDR1 and CDR2 from the germline V gene are SGDLS and YYNGEE. This CDR3 contains 14 residues. The full variable domain, with the rest looked up from reference TRBV9 and TRBJ2-4, is DSGVTQTPKHLITATGQRVTLRCSPRSGDLSVYWYQQSLDQGLQFLIQYYNGEERAKGNILERFSAQQFPDLHSELNLSSLELGDSALYFCASSAGTGQNIQYFGAGTRLSVL.

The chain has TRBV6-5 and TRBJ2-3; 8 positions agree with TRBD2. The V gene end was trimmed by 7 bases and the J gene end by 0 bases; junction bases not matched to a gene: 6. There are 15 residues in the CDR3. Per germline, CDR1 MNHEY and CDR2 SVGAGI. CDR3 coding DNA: TGTGCCAGCACCTTAGCGGGGCCCAGCACAGATACGCAGTATTTT. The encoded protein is CASTLAGPSTDTQYF.

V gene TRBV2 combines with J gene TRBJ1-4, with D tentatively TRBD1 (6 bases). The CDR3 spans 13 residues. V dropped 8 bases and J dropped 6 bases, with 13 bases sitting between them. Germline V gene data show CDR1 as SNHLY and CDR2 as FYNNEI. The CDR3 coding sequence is TGTGCCAGCGAGACAGGTTTCCATGAAAAACTGTTTTTT. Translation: CASETGFHEKLFF.

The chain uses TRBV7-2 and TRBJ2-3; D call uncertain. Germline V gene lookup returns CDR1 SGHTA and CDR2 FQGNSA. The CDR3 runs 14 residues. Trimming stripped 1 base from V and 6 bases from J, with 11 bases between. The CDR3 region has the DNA TGTGCCAGCAGCTTAGTGGGCCCGGCTGATACGCAGTATTTT. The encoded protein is CASSLVGPADTQYF.

In DNA, the CDR3 is TGTGCCACCAGTGATTCATTCCCCTTTCAGGGGGTGGACACTGAAGCTTTCTTT. It specifies CATSDSFPFQGVDTEAFF. The V and J genes are TRBV24-1 and TRBJ1-1; 7 positions match TRBD1. V trimming: 2 bases; J trimming: 3 bases; junction bases outside the gene matches: 14. Looked up from germline, CDR1 is KGHDR and CDR2 is SFDVKD. This CDR3 is 18 amino acids long.

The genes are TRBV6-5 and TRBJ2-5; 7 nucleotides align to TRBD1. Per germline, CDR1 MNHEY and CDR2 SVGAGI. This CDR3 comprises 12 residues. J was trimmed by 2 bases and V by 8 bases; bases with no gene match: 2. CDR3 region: CASRQGQETQYF. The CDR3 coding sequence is TGTGCCAGCCGACAGGGTCAAGAGACCCAGTACTTC.

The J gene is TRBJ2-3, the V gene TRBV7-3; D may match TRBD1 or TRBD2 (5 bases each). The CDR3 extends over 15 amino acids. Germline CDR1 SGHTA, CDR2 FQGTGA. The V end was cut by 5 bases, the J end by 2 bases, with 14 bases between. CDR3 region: CASSRVAGTTDTQYF. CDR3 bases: TGTGCCAGCAGCCGGGTGGCAGGGACCACAGATACGCAGTATTTT.

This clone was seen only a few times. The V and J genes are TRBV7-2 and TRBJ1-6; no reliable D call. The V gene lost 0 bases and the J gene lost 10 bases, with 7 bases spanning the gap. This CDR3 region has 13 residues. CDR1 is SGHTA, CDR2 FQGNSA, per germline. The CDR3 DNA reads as TGTGCCAGCAGCTTAGCGGGGAGCTCACCCCTCCACTTT. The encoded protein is CASSLAGSSPLHF.